This TCR beta chain stems from a study of cytomegalovirus exposure and HLA in healthy donors. Study-level results: Earlier analysis found most TCR beta V segments productive about 90% or about 30% of the time. By HLA locus, TCR association rates varied in a later analysis, with DRB1 showing the most and HLA-C the fewest. A later analysis showed HLA-associated TCR beta chains outstripping equally common others in clonal expansion.

The PCR had 60 Vbeta and 13 Jbeta primers. Some clones are missing from TCRdb's copy, which holds only in-frame ones; the method was immunoSEQ multiplex PCR. In the table there are some 270,000 clones, about 80% of which are singletons. Comment on this clone: Its antigen is not known.

The CDR3 sequence is 15 residues long. CDR1 is MNHNY, CDR2 SVGAGI, per germline (reference sequence). The junction had 8 bases not matched to a gene; V was cut back by 6 bases and J by 1 base. What was sequenced was PBMCs. This sequence was found in a girl aged 2 to 10 in good health and CMV-seronegative. J is TRBJ1-1 and V is TRBV6-6; 7 bases map to TRBD1. The CDR3 here is CASRNSDRANTEAFF. CDR3 nucleotides: TGTGCCAGCAGAAATTCCGACAGGGCGAACACTGAAGCTTTCTTT.